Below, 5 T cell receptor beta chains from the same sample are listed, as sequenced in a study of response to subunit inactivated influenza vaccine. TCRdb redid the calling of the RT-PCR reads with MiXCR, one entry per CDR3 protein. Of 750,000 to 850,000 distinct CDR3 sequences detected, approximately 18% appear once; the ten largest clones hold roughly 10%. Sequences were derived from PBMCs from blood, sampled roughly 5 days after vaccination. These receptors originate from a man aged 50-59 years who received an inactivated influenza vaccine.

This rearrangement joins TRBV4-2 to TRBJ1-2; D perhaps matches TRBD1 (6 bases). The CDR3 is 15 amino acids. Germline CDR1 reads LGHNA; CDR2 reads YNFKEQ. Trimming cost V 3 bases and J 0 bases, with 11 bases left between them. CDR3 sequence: CASSQNTGTNYGYTF. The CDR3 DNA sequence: TGTGCCAGCAGCCAGAATACAGGGACTAACTATGGCTACACCTTC.

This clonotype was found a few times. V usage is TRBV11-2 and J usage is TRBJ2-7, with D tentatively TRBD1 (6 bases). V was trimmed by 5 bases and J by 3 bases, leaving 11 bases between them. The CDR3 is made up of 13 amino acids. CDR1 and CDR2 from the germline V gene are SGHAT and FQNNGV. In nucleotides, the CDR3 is TGTGCCAGCAGCAAACAGGGAAACTACGAGCAGTACTTC. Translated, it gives CASSKQGNYEQYF.

The CDR3 DNA sequence: TGTGCCAGCAGCTTCCACAATGACAGGGTTCAGCCCCAGCATTTT. Encoded protein: CASSFHNDRVQPQHF. V is TRBV7-2 and J is TRBJ1-5; TRBD1 aligns across 7 bases. Germline V gene sequence: CDR1 SGHTA, CDR2 FQGNSA. This CDR3 contains 15 residues. The junction had 8 bases not matched to a gene; V was cut back by 3 bases and J by 6 bases.

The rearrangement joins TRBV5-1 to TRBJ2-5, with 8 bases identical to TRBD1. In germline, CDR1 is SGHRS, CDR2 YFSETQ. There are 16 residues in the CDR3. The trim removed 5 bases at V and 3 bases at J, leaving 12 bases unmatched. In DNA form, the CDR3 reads TGCGCCAGCAGACAAGGGGCAGGGGGCGCGGAAGAGACCCAGTACTTC. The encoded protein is CASRQGAGGAEETQYF.

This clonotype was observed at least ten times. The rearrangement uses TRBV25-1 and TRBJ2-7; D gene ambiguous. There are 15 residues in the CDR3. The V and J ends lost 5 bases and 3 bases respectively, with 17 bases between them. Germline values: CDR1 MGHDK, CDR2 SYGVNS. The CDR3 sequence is CASSPRARGNYEQYF. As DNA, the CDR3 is TGTGCCAGCAGTCCACGGGCCAGAGGAAACTACGAGCAGTACTTC.